A selection of T cell receptor beta chains follows, all from one sample in a study of OX40 agonist ivuxolimab in advanced cancers. Using immunoSEQ multiplex PCR, the repertoire was profiled, and TCRdb retains in-frame clones only, with some absent. This sample yields tens of thousands of clones, of which 91% are seen a single time; approximately 0.3% belongs to the top ten. The sample here was CD4+ or CD8+ T cells sorted from blood, taken in a trial of the OX40 agonist ivuxolimab. These receptors were taken from an adult with an advanced solid tumor such as melanoma, head and neck, liver or kidney cancer. Both conserved end residues are part of each CDR3. A D gene is named only where the DNA matches it firmly. Clone size is not always given. Where it is, it says once, few, many or a class for expanded clones.

D	size	V	J	CDR3	DNA
-	-	TRBV10-3	TRBJ1-2	CAISESGVDGYGYTF	TGTGCCATCAGTGAGTCCGGGGTGGATGGCTATGGCTACACCTTC
-	-	TRBV6-5	TRBJ2-7	CASSYSGGRGVEQYF	TGTGCCAGCAGTTACTCCGGGGGCAGAGGAGTCGAGCAGTACTTC
-	-	TRBV5-4	TRBJ1-4	CATSIGGTNEKLFF	TGTGCCACCAGTATTGGGGGAACTAATGAAAAACTGTTTTTT
-	-	TRBV6-1	TRBJ2-7	CASSVPGVEQYF	TGTGCCAGCAGTGTCCCAGGGGTCGAGCAGTACTTC
TRBD2	-	TRBV28	TRBJ2-2	CASSFSLAEPRDTGELFF	TGTGCCAGCAGTTTCTCACTAGCGGAGCCCCGCGACACCGGGGAGCTGTTTTTT
-	-	TRBV7-9	TRBJ2-1	CASSLLNEQFF	TGTGCCAGCAGCTTACTCAATGAGCAGTTCTTC
-	-	TRBV7-2	TRBJ2-7	CASSVNSGPPGSNEQYF	TGTGCCAGCAGCGTCAATTCGGGACCTCCGGGCTCTAACGAGCAGTACTTC
TRBD2	once	TRBV27	TRBJ2-7	CASRKVAGGPYEQYF	TGTGCCAGCAGAAAAGTAGCGGGAGGGCCCTACGAGCAGTACTTC
-	once	TRBV28	TRBJ1-5	CASSKRTETQPQHF	TGTGCCAGCAGCAAACGGACAGAGACTCAGCCCCAGCATTTT
-	once	TRBV4-1	TRBJ1-2	CASSQLFLGGYTF	TGCGCCAGCAGCCAACTCTTTTTAGGCGGCTACACCTTC
TRBD1	once	TRBV28	TRBJ1-5	CASSWTGGGNQPQHF	TGTGCCAGTAGCTGGACAGGAGGGGGCAATCAGCCCCAGCATTTT
-	-	TRBV6-5	TRBJ1-2	CASKQGYGYTF	TGTGCCAGCAAACAGGGCTATGGCTACACCTTC
-	-	TRBV5-8	TRBJ2-3	CASSRAGKADTQYF	TGTGCCAGCAGCCGCGCGGGGAAAGCAGATACGCAGTATTTT
TRBD1	-	TRBV6-4	TRBJ1-2	CASSPTGVFYGYTF	TGTGCCAGCAGTCCGACAGGGGTTTTTTATGGCTACACCTTC
-	once	TRBV2	TRBJ2-2	CASSETKRSTGELFF	TGTGCCAGCAGTGAAACGAAGCGGTCCACCGGGGAGCTGTTTTTT
TRBD2	-	TRBV5-8	TRBJ2-5	CASSSGLAGGTKETQYF	TGTGCCAGCAGCTCGGGACTAGCGGGAGGGACAAAAGAGACCCAGTACTTC
TRBD1	-	TRBV11-2	TRBJ2-7	CASRKPGQGYEQYF	TGTGCCAGCAGAAAGCCGGGACAGGGTTACGAGCAGTACTTC
-	-	TRBV19	TRBJ1-5	CASSMGRGRGQPQHF	TGTGCCAGTAGTATGGGACGGGGTAGGGGTCAGCCCCAGCATTTT
-	-	TRBV7-6	TRBJ2-1	CASSLDSLAYPSSYNEQFF	TGTGCCAGCAGCTTAGACTCATTAGCGTATCCTAGCTCCTACAATGAGCAGTTCTTC
-	-	TRBV11-2	TRBJ2-1	CASSPGHLLNEQFF	TGTGCCAGCAGCCCCGGACACTTACTCAATGAGCAGTTCTTC
TRBD1	-	TRBV29-1	TRBJ2-7	CSVASGTGPSYEQYF	TGCAGCGTTGCCTCCGGGACAGGTCCTTCCTACGAGCAGTACTTC
-	-	TRBV21-1	TRBJ2-1	CASSKDAEEGENNEQFF	TGTGCCAGCAGCAAAGACGCGGAGGAGGGGGAAAACAATGAGCAGTTCTTC
-	once	TRBV19	TRBJ2-1	CASSIDSRAPYNEQFF	TGTGCCAGTAGTATAGATTCCCGGGCCCCCTACAATGAGCAGTTCTTC
-	-	TRBV5-1	TRBJ2-2	CASSPGTGDTGELFF	TGCGCCAGCAGCCCCGGGACGGGAGACACCGGGGAGCTGTTTTTT
TRBD1	-	TRBV28	TRBJ1-2	CASSPAGTASYGYTF	TGTGCCAGCAGCCCGGCCGGGACAGCCAGCTATGGCTACACCTTC
-	-	TRBV7-9	TRBJ1-3	CASSATPLSGNTIYF	TGTGCCAGCAGCGCGACACCGCTCTCTGGAAACACCATATATTTT
TRBD1	-	TRBV27	TRBJ1-2	CASSSGTGRYGYTF	TGTGCCAGCAGTTCCGGGACAGGGAGGTATGGCTACACCTTC
-	-	TRBV7-2	TRBJ1-3	CASSKNRGNTIYF	TGTGCCAGCAGCAAGAACAGGGGAAACACCATATATTTT
TRBD2	-	TRBV5-1	TRBJ2-3	CASSLGGTSPTDTQYF	TGCGCCAGCAGCTTGGGGGGGACTAGTCCTACAGATACGCAGTATTTT
TRBD1	-	TRBV18	TRBJ2-4	CASSPVGTGMGNIQYF	TGTGCCAGCTCACCTGTCGGGACAGGGATGGGGAACATTCAGTACTTC
-	-	TRBV18	TRBJ2-7	CASSPRGSDSYEQYF	TGTGCCAGCTCACCACGCGGTTCGGACAGCTACGAGCAGTACTTC
-	-	TRBV5-1	TRBJ1-1	CASSLEWNTEAFF	TGCGCCAGCAGCTTGGAATGGAACACTGAAGCTTTCTTT
-	-	TRBV28	TRBJ1-5	CASSLKTDNQPQHF	TGTGCCAGCAGTTTAAAGACAGACAATCAGCCCCAGCATTTT
-	once	TRBV11-3	TRBJ1-1	CASSPDRTDTEAFF	TGTGCCAGCAGCCCAGACAGGACCGACACTGAAGCTTTCTTT
TRBD1	once	TRBV9	TRBJ1-2	CASSFTPGGDGYTF	TGTGCCAGCAGCTTCACCCCAGGGGGGGATGGCTACACCTTC
-	-	TRBV29-1	TRBJ1-1	CSVVRGATEAFF	TGCAGCGTTGTTCGGGGAGCCACTGAAGCTTTCTTT
TRBD2	-	TRBV11-2	TRBJ2-7	CASTGLAYEQYF	TGTGCCAGCACCGGACTAGCCTACGAGCAGTACTTC
-	-	TRBV29-1	TRBJ1-1	CSVEKGMNTEAFF	TGCAGCGTTGAAAAGGGGATGAACACTGAAGCTTTCTTT
TRBD2	-	TRBV30	TRBJ2-1	CAWSVLAGGHGEQFF	TGTGCCTGGAGTGTACTAGCGGGAGGGCATGGTGAGCAGTTCTTC
TRBD2	-	TRBV11-1	TRBJ2-1	CASSFGRLAGAFNYNEQFF	TGTGCCAGCAGCTTTGGACGGCTAGCGGGAGCGTTTAACTACAATGAGCAGTTCTTC